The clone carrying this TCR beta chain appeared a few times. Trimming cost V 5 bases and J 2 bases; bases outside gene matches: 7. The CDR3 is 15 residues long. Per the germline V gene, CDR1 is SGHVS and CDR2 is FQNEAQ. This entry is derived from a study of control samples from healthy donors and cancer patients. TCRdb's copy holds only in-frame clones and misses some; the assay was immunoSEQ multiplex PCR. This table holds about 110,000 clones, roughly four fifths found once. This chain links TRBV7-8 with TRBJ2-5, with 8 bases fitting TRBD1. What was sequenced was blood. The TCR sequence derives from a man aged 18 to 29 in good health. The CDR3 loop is CASSMGQALQETQYF. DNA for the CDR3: TGTGCCAGCAGCATGGGACAGGCGCTTCAAGAGACCCAGTACTTC.